This T cell receptor beta chain derives from a study of T cell responses to AZD1222 COVID-19 vaccine. General observations from the study: Spike-wide vaccine-associated CD4 TCRs dominated at 160-218 and 743-854. Seropositive AZD1222 recipients at baseline numbered only five or six.

Sequencing used immunoSEQ multiplex PCR; TCRdb keeps in-frame clones, though not all of them. The sample has 70,000 or so clones; 88% are singletons. In its sample, this clone was seen once. Its antigen remains unknown. The sequence derives from an adult in good health. Sample: peripheral blood, taken on day 0 of AZD1222 vaccination.

CDR3 in DNA: TGCGCCAGCAGCTCCGACAGTTACACTGAAGCTTTCTTT. Its protein product is CASSSDSYTEAFF. This rearrangement joins TRBV5-1 to TRBJ1-1, with D maybe TRBD1 (5 bases). The length of the CDR3 is 13 residues. Germline-derived CDR1 and CDR2 are SGHRS and YFSETQ. Trimming took off 3 bases at V and 3 bases at J, with 9 bases between the two ends.